The 28 T cell receptor beta chains in this list originate from one sample, sequenced in a study of blood T cells in healthy people across ages. PCR was performed a second time for 7 to 11 cycles using a sample-barcoded 5' primer and a J-beta primer mix. Using its own MiXCR run on the 5' RACE reads, TCRdb lists one record per CDR3 protein. The repertoire holds 650,000 to 900,000 distinct CDR3 sequences, roughly 60% seen once, with 28% in the top ten. The sequenced sample consisted of blood. Receptors were obtained from a young man in good health.

This clonotype was detected only a few times. This chain connects TRBV20-1 to TRBJ2-1; D ambiguous. The J call may be incorrect, as the DNA end agrees better with TRBJ2-7. The germline V gene has CDR1 DFQATT and CDR2 SNEGSKA (reference sequence). The CDR3 spans 12 residues. CDR3: CSAGLRVYEQYF. CDR3 nucleotides: TGCAGTGCTGGCTTAAGGGTCTACGAGCAGTACTTC.

The chain couples TRBV21-1 to TRBJ2-6; the table's D call of TRBD1 was not tested on the DNA. TRBV21-1 has pseudogene status. The CDR3 consists of 15 residues. The CDR3 spells CASPRGGPGANVLTF. CDR3 sequence (DNA): TGTGCCAGCCCCCGAGGGGGTCCCGGGGCCAACGTCCTGACTTTC.

J is TRBJ2-7 and V is TRBV5-1; 8 nucleotides match TRBD1. The V gene's germline CDR1 is SGHRS and CDR2 YFSETQ. V lost 0 bases, J lost 3 bases, and 5 bases stayed unmatched. CDR3 size: 15 residues. The chain's CDR3 is CASSLATGAGYEQYF. For the CDR3, the DNA is TGCGCCAGCAGCTTGGCGACAGGGGCAGGCTACGAGCAGTACTTC. The whole variable domain, filled in from reference TRBV5-1 and TRBJ2-7, reads KAGVTQTPRYLIKTRGQQVTLSCSPISGHRSVSWYQQTPGQGLQFLFEYFSETQRNKGNFPGRFSGRQFSNSRSEMNVSTLELGDSALYLCASSLATGAGYEQYFGPGTRLTVT.

This clonotype has only a few counts. The chain joins TRBV28 to TRBJ2-6; 7 bases are shared with TRBD1. The V gene's germline CDR1 is MDHEN and CDR2 SYDVKM. The CDR3 loop spans 18 amino acids. J lost 0 bases, V lost 2 bases, and 7 bases had no gene match. The CDR3 protein is CASSLRTGASSGANVLTF. The CDR3 nucleotides are TGTGCCAGCAGTTTACGGACAGGCGCTAGCTCTGGGGCCAACGTCCTGACTTTC.

J is TRBJ1-1 and V is TRBV20-1; D not certain. The germline gives CDR1 DFQATT, CDR2 SNEGSKA (reference sequence). V was clipped by 3 bases and J by 1 base, with 9 bases between them. The CDR3 spans 13 residues. The CDR3, as DNA: TGCAGTGCTAGCCAGGCGGCGAACACTGAAGCTTTCTTT. This codes for CSASQAANTEAFF.

This rearrangement joins TRBV7-2 to TRBJ2-3; D could derive from TRBD1 or TRBD2 (6 bases each). This CDR3 contains 20 residues. Looked up from germline, CDR1 is SGHTA and CDR2 is FQGNSA. The V end was cut by 1 base, the J end by 3 bases, with 26 bases between. This CDR3 is CASSLGGFWGAGVGTDTQYF. In DNA, the CDR3 is TGTGCCAGCAGCTTAGGGGGCTTTTGGGGGGCAGGCGTTGGGACAGATACGCAGTATTTT.

This chain links TRBV12-3 or TRBV12-4 with TRBJ1-6; D may be TRBD1 (6 bases). The CDR3 spans 14 residues. Trimming took off 8 bases at V and 0 bases at J, with 8 bases between the two ends. The CDR3 here is CASGGGSYNSPLHF. The CDR3 DNA reads TGTGCCAGCGGGGGCGGCTCCTATAATTCACCCCTCCACTTT.

This clonotype appeared a few times. The chain has TRBV14 and TRBJ2-3, with D possibly called TRBD1 or TRBD2 (5 bases each). This CDR3 has 16 amino acids. V was cut by 0 bases and J by 2 bases, with 12 bases left in between. Germline lookup yields CDR1 SGHDN and CDR2 FVKESK. The CDR3 is CASSQDRGRFTDTQYF. As DNA, the CDR3 is TGTGCCAGCAGCCAAGATAGGGGACGATTCACAGATACGCAGTATTTT.

CDR3 DNA sequence: TGTGCCAGCCGACTAGCGGGGGTGGAGACCCGGTACTTC. Translation gives CASRLAGVETRYF. The J gene is TRBJ2-7, the V gene TRBV25-1; 12 positions match TRBD2. The junction had 11 bases not matched to a gene; V was cut back by 8 bases and J by 12 bases. The CDR3 is 13 residues long. Germline CDR1 MGHDK, CDR2 SYGVNS.

The chain recombines TRBV29-1 with TRBJ1-2; D possibly corresponds to TRBD1 (6 bases). The V gene lost 0 bases and the J gene lost 7 bases, with 6 bases spanning the gap. CDR3 size: 11 residues. The germline CDR1 and CDR2 sequences are SQVTM and ANQGSEA. CDR3 in amino acids: CSVEEGAGYTF. The CDR3 coding sequence is TGCAGCGTTGAAGAGGGGGCTGGCTACACCTTC.

This chain connects TRBV4-1 to TRBJ2-3; TRBD2 is a possible D gene (5 bases). The CDR3 contains 16 residues. Germline V gene data show CDR1 as MGHRA and CDR2 as YSYEKL. Trimming left V 4 bases short and J 2 bases short, with 16 bases between. The DNA for the CDR3 is TGCGCCAGCAGCCCCAGCGGTGAGTCCTCCACAGATACGCAGTATTTT. The encoded protein is CASSPSGESSTDTQYF.

This sequence joins TRBV20-1 and TRBJ2-7; a possible D gene is TRBD1 (6 bases). There are 11 residues in the CDR3. The V gene's germline CDR1 is DFQATT and CDR2 SNEGSKA (reference sequence). The V gene lost 7 bases and the J gene lost 1 base, with 8 bases spanning the gap. CDR3 coding DNA: TGCAGTGGACAGGAATCCTACGAGCAGTACTTC. The encoded protein is CSGQESYEQYF.

The chain employs TRBV9 and TRBJ1-2; no definite D call. Trimming stripped 2 bases from V and 8 bases from J, with 10 bases between. Germline V gives CDR1 SGDLS, CDR2 YYNGEE. The CDR3 is made up of 12 amino acids. In DNA form, the CDR3 reads TGTGCCAGCAGCGTTTCCCCCAGCGGCTACACCTTC. It encodes CASSVSPSGYTF.

The rearrangement links TRBV2 to TRBJ2-1; D unresolved. The CDR3 has 12 residues. The germline CDR1 and CDR2 sequences are SNHLY and FYNNEI. Deletions cut 5 bases from V and 7 bases from J, with 9 bases between. The CDR3 sequence: CASSLLTNEQFF. The DNA for the CDR3 is TGTGCCAGCAGTTTACTCACAAATGAGCAGTTCTTC.

This clonotype has a handful of counts. The chain combines TRBV6-1 with TRBJ2-6; no reliable D call. Trimming left V 1 base short and J 3 bases short, with 7 bases between. Germline V gives CDR1 MNHNS, CDR2 SASEGT. This CDR3 has 15 residues. The DNA of the CDR3 is TGTGCCAGCAGTGAAGGGGCAGGTGGGGCCAACGTCCTGACTTTC. Translation: CASSEGAGGANVLTF.

The rearrangement joins TRBV12-3 or TRBV12-4 to TRBJ1-1; 7 positions agree with TRBD1. The CDR3 extends over 13 amino acids. V was clipped by 6 bases and J by 3 bases; unmatched bases: 4. As DNA, the CDR3 is TGTGCCAGCAGGGGACAGTTACACACTGAAGCTTTCTTT. This gives the protein CASRGQLHTEAFF.

The V and J genes are TRBV6-1 and TRBJ2-7; 9 nucleotides line up with TRBD1. The CDR3 runs 16 residues. CDR1 is MNHNS, CDR2 SASEGT, per germline. Losses at the gene ends were 1 base for V and 4 bases for J; bases not matched to a gene: 8. CDR3 nucleotide sequence: TGTGCCAGCAGTGAAGTATGGGGGACAGGGCGTTACGAGCAGTACTTC. Protein product: CASSEVWGTGRYEQYF.

The chain has TRBV15 and TRBJ1-2; unclear D gene. Germline V gene data show CDR1 as LNHNV and CDR2 as YYDKDF (reference sequence). The CDR3 is 16 amino acids. Trimming pared 5 bases from V and 2 bases from J, leaving 18 bases between. The CDR3 DNA follows: TGTGCCACCAGCCTCGGTACGGAGCCCTTGAACTATGGCTACACCTTC. It is translated as CATSLGTEPLNYGYTF.

This clonotype was counted ten times or more. The rearrangement joins TRBV7-2 to TRBJ2-3, with 13 bases fitting TRBD2. Unmatched junction bases numbered 9, after V lost 5 bases and J lost 13 bases. Germline loops: CDR1 SGHTA, CDR2 FQGNSA. This CDR3 is built from 14 residues. CDR3 amino acids: CASSQLAGGSREYF. For the CDR3, the DNA is TGTGCCAGCAGCCAACTAGCGGGGGGGTCTAGGGAGTATTTT. Drawing the rest from reference TRBV7-2 and TRBJ2-3, the complete variable domain is GAGVSQSPSNKVTEKGKDVELRCDPISGHTALYWYRQSLGQGLEFLIYFQGNSAPDKSGLPSDRFSAERTGGSVSTLTIQRTQQEDSAVYLCASSQLAGGSREYFGPGTRLTVL.

The V and J genes are TRBV27 and TRBJ1-2; D is uncertain. Germline assignment: CDR1 MNHEY and CDR2 SMNVEV (reference sequence). There are 14 residues in the CDR3. V was pared by 5 bases and J by 7 bases, with 17 bases between. CDR3 amino acids: CASSLSGEGIGYTF. For the CDR3, the DNA is TGTGCCAGCAGTCTCAGCGGGGAGGGTATTGGCTACACCTTC.

The chain joins TRBV7-3 to TRBJ1-1; weak D call: TRBD1 (6 bases). Trimming took 6 bases from V and 8 from J, leaving 16 bases between them. The length of the CDR3 is 13 residues. Per germline, CDR1 SGHTA and CDR2 FQGTGA. The CDR3 sequence is CASRPPDSSEAFF. CDR3 bases: TGTGCCAGCAGACCTCCGGACAGTTCCGAAGCTTTCTTT.

The rearrangement uses TRBV5-1 and TRBJ2-1, with a weak D call TRBD1 (5 bases). Germline V gene sequence: CDR1 SGHRS, CDR2 YFSETQ. V was shortened by 3 bases and J by 9 bases, with 16 bases between the two germline ends. The CDR3 extends over 14 amino acids. DNA of the CDR3: TGCGCCAGCAGCTCAGGGTCGAGGATAAGTGAGCAGTTCTTC. Translated, it gives CASSSGSRISEQFF. Using reference TRBV5-1 and TRBJ2-1 for the parts outside the CDR3, the full variable domain is KAGVTQTPRYLIKTRGQQVTLSCSPISGHRSVSWYQQTPGQGLQFLFEYFSETQRNKGNFPGRFSGRQFSNSRSEMNVSTLELGDSALYLCASSSGSRISEQFFGPGTRLTVL.

The V gene is TRBV20-1, the J gene TRBJ1-6; 10 bases line up with TRBD1. CDR3 size: 14 residues. The germline CDR1 and CDR2 sequences are DFQATT and SNEGSKA (reference sequence). Germline trimming cut 6 bases from V and 5 bases from J; bases unmatched to any gene: 4. The CDR3 region has the DNA TGCAGTGCCTGGACAGGGGGAGATAATTCACCCCTCCACTTT. Amino acids: CSAWTGGDNSPLHF.

This clonotype was seen only a few times. The rearrangement uses TRBV20-1 and TRBJ2-1, with 14 bases matching TRBD2. The CDR3 runs to 18 residues. CDR1 and CDR2 from the germline V gene are DFQATT and SNEGSKA (reference sequence). V dropped 0 bases and J dropped 7; count of bases not matched to a gene: 11. CDR3 sequence reads: CSARDYRLAGGFTNEQFF. The CDR3 nucleotides read TGCAGTGCTAGAGATTACAGACTAGCGGGGGGGTTTACGAATGAGCAGTTCTTC.

This clonotype came up a few times. The J gene is TRBJ2-1, the V gene TRBV7-9, with 9 bases aligning to TRBD2. The germline CDR1 and CDR2 sequences are SEHNR and FQNEAQ (reference sequence). V dropped 4 bases and J dropped 0; count of bases not matched to a gene: 10. The CDR3 length is 18 residues. CDR3 coding DNA: TGTGCCAGCAGCTCACTACGACTAGCGGTTAGCTCCTACAATGAGCAGTTCTTC. Its protein is CASSSLRLAVSSYNEQFF.

This clonotype was seen only a few times. V and J are TRBV20-1 and TRBJ2-7, with D perhaps assigned TRBD1 or TRBD2 (5 bases each). This CDR3 is 14 amino acids long. V lost 5 bases and J 0 bases, leaving 14 bases between the germline ends. Per the germline V gene, CDR1 is DFQATT and CDR2 is SNEGSKA (reference sequence). CDR3 residues: CSARGALSSYEQYF. For the CDR3, the DNA is TGCAGTGCTCGAGGGGCGTTGAGCTCCTACGAGCAGTACTTC.

The gene calls are TRBV27 and TRBJ2-7; weak D call: TRBD1 (6 bases). The CDR3 contains 14 residues. The V gene lost 3 bases and the J gene lost 3 bases, with 12 bases spanning the gap. CDR1 and CDR2 (germline): MNHEY, SMNVEV (reference sequence). Here the CDR3 reads CASSFDRPYYEQYF. The CDR3 region has the DNA TGTGCCAGCAGTTTCGACAGGCCGTACTACGAGCAGTACTTC.

There are a few counts of this clonotype. The chain employs TRBV7-9 and TRBJ2-7; D is possibly TRBD1 (6 bases). The CDR3 is made up of 15 amino acids. V lost 3 bases and J lost 4, with 16 bases in between. CDR1 is SEHNR and CDR2 is FQNEAQ in the germline V gene (reference sequence). The chain's CDR3 is CASSFPGTSKYEQYF. The CDR3, as DNA: TGTGCCAGCAGCTTCCCCGGGACATCGAAGTACGAGCAGTACTTC.